This T cell receptor beta chain is drawn from a study of blood T cell repertoires in COVID-19. TCRdb's copy holds only in-frame clones and misses some; the assay was immunoSEQ multiplex PCR. The data hold some 68,000 clones, with around 90% observed a single time. Patients of the Seattle cohort, enrolled during active infection, were followed longitudinally. The V and J ends lost 3 bases and 2 bases respectively, with 14 bases between them. The V gene's germline CDR1 is DFQATT and CDR2 SNEGSKA (reference sequence). This CDR3 spans 14 amino acids. The material sequenced was peripheral blood. The sequence derives from a woman aged 45-65 years with COVID-19, enrolled during active disease. This chain links TRBV20-1 with TRBJ2-7; perhaps TRBD1 as D (6 bases). CDR3 in DNA: TGCAGTGCTAGTACCCGGGACAATACCTACGAGCAGTACTTC. This sequence encodes CSASTRDNTYEQYF.